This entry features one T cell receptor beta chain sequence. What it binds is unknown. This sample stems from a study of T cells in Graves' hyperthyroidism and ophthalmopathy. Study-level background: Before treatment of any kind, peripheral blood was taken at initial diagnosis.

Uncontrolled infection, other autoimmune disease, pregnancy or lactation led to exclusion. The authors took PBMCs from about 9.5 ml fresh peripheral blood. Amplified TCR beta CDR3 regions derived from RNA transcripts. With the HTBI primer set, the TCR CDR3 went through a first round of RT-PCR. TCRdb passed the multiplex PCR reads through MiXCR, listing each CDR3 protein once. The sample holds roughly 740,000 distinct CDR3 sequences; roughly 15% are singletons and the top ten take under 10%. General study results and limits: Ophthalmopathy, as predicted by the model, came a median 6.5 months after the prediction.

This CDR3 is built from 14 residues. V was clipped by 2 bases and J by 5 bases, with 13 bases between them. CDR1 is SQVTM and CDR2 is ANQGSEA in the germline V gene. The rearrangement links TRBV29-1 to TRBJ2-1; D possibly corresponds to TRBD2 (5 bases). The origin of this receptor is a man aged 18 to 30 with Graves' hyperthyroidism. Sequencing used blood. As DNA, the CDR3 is TGCAGCGTTGAATTTCCTAGCACAAACAATGAGCAGTTCTTC. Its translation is CSVEFPSTNNEQFF.